Below are 16 T cell receptor beta chains sequenced from a single sample in a study of CD8 T cells in ankylosing spondylitis. TCRdb reprocessed the 5' RACE reads via MiXCR and lists one record per CDR3 protein. The sample holds hundreds of thousands of distinct CDR3 sequences, around 25% seen once. Source material: blood, either unsorted or a sorted T cell fraction (not recorded which). Receptors were obtained from a male donor with ankylosing spondylitis or in good health (not recorded which).

This clonotype has at least ten counts. V usage is TRBV28 and J usage is TRBJ1-2, with 12 bases lining up with TRBD1. The trim removed 6 bases at V and 7 bases at J, leaving 3 bases unmatched. The CDR3 has 13 amino acids. Germline assignment: CDR1 MDHEN and CDR2 SYDVKM. The CDR3 nucleotides are TGTGCCAGCAGCCTGGGACAGGGGGCTGGCTACACCTTC. Its protein is CASSLGQGAGYTF.

The rearrangement links TRBV5-1 to TRBJ2-7; 8 bases are a match to TRBD1. This CDR3 region has 15 residues. The V gene's germline CDR1 is SGHRS and CDR2 YFSETQ. The junction had 8 bases not matched to a gene; V was cut back by 4 bases and J by 2 bases. CDR3 nucleotides: TGCGCCAGCAGCCGAGACAGGGGCGTTACCTACGAGCAGTACTTC. Translation: CASSRDRGVTYEQYF.

The gene calls are TRBV20-1 and TRBJ2-5, with D tentatively TRBD1 (5 bases). The V gene's germline CDR1 is DFQATT and CDR2 SNEGSKA (reference sequence). V shed 0 bases and J shed 6 bases, with 14 bases lying between them. This CDR3 spans 14 amino acids. CDR3 DNA sequence: TGCAGTGCTAGAGAGACAGTCGGGCGGCAGACCCAGTACTTC. Protein sequence: CSARETVGRQTQYF.

This clonotype came up many times. The chain carries TRBV6-2 or TRBV6-3 and TRBJ2-1, with TRBD2 matching 10 bases. Per the germline V gene, CDR1 is MNHEY and CDR2 is SVGEGT. The V gene end was trimmed by 2 bases and the J gene end by 9 bases; junction bases not matched to a gene: 10. The CDR3 covers 16 residues. CDR3 protein: CASSYLAGDNSLEQFF. CDR3 nucleotide sequence: TGTGCCAGCAGTTACCTAGCGGGAGACAATTCCCTTGAGCAGTTCTTC.

In its sample, this clonotype was seen many times. V gene TRBV7-3 combines with J gene TRBJ1-4, with D hard to call. The CDR3 runs 13 residues. Trimming shortened V by 5 bases and J by 5 bases, and 9 bases separated the two germline ends. The V gene's germline CDR1 is SGHTA and CDR2 FQGTGA. This chain's CDR3 is CASSLTANEKLFF. The CDR3 nucleotides read TGTGCCAGCAGCCTTACCGCGAATGAAAAACTGTTTTTT.

At least ten counts were recorded for this clonotype. The chain uses TRBV5-1 and TRBJ2-1, with 7 nucleotides matching TRBD1. Germline V gives CDR1 SGHRS, CDR2 YFSETQ. Trimming removed 1 base from V and 1 base from J; junction bases left unmatched: 5. This CDR3 comprises 16 residues. CDR3 nucleotide sequence: TGCGCCAGCAGCTTGTGGGCACAGGGGTCCTACAATGAGCAGTTCTTC. This codes for CASSLWAQGSYNEQFF.

This clonotype appeared a few times. The chain couples TRBV20-1 to TRBJ2-5, with 12 bases matching TRBD2. The CDR3 loop spans 16 amino acids. After removal of 5 bases from V and 0 bases from J, the junction contained 7 bases not matched to a gene. Germline CDR1 and CDR2: DFQATT and SNEGSKA (reference sequence). DNA of the CDR3: TGCAGTGCTGGTGGACTAGCGGGACTGTACCAAGAGACCCAGTACTTC. It yields the protein CSAGGLAGLYQETQYF.

This chain uses TRBV12-3 or TRBV12-4 with TRBJ2-1, with D unresolved. The CDR3 extends over 12 amino acids. The germline V and J ends were trimmed by 7 bases and 10 bases, with 14 bases remaining between them. This chain's CDR3 is CASTPTAFEQFF. The CDR3, as DNA: TGTGCCAGCACCCCTACAGCGTTCGAGCAGTTCTTC.

This clonotype was seen at least ten times. The chain joins TRBV29-1 to TRBJ2-6; D assignment may be TRBD1 or TRBD2 (7 bases each). Germline assignment: CDR1 SQVTM and CDR2 ANQGSEA. This CDR3 region has 16 residues. V lost 3 bases and J 2 bases, leaving 14 bases between the germline ends. The CDR3 DNA reads TGCAGCGTTGAGTGGGAGGGGGCGACTGGGGCCAACGTCCTGACTTTC. Translation gives CSVEWEGATGANVLTF.

This clonotype was recorded a few times. The V gene is TRBV7-2, the J gene TRBJ2-3; TRBD1 or TRBD2 may be the D gene (7 bases each). Germline-derived CDR1 and CDR2 are SGHTA and FQGNSA. The ends were cut back, 3 bases at V and 4 bases at J, with 20 bases in the middle. The CDR3 spans 17 residues. The DNA of the CDR3 is TGTGCCAGCAGCTTTGCGTCACGGCAGGGGGGGGCAGATACGCAGTATTTT. It yields the protein CASSFASRQGGADTQYF.

The CDR3, as DNA: TGTGCCAGCAGTGAAGACAGGGGATCACCCCTCCACTTT. This sequence encodes CASSEDRGSPLHF. The chain carries TRBV2 and TRBJ1-6; TRBD1 matches at 7 bases. V gave up 1 base and J gave up 10 bases; unmatched junction bases: 1. The CDR3 runs 13 residues. Germline assignment: CDR1 SNHLY and CDR2 FYNNEI. Combining the CDR3 with reference TRBV2 and TRBJ1-6 gives the whole variable domain EPEVTQTPSHQVTQMGQEVILRCVPISNHLYFYWYRQILGQKVEFLVSFYNNEISEKSEIFDDQFSVERPDGSNFTLKIRSTKLEDSAMYFCASSEDRGSPLHFGNGTRLTVT.

This clonotype came up many times. In DNA, the CDR3 is TGTGCCAGCAACCCTAGCGGCGGCTCCTACAATGAGCAGTTCTTC. Translation gives CASNPSGGSYNEQFF. The rearrangement joins TRBV6-2 or TRBV6-3 to TRBJ2-1, with 7 bases identical to TRBD2. Germline V gene lookup returns CDR1 MNHEY and CDR2 SVGEGT. V lost 7 bases, J lost 0 bases, and 6 bases stayed unmatched. The CDR3 is made up of 15 amino acids.

This clonotype was recorded at least ten times. The chain recombines TRBV12-3 or TRBV12-4 with TRBJ2-1; D is unresolved. The CDR3 covers 13 residues. V was shortened by 4 bases and J by 7 bases, with 11 bases between the two germline ends. CDR3 protein: CASSSSSANEQFF. The CDR3 DNA is TGTGCCAGCAGTTCCTCCTCGGCGAATGAGCAGTTCTTC.

This clonotype was seen many times. The chain is built from TRBV12-3 or TRBV12-4 and TRBJ1-1; the D gene is possibly TRBD1 (6 bases). V was clipped by 6 bases and J by 0 bases, with 11 bases between them. The length of the CDR3 is 14 residues. Here the CDR3 DNA reads TGTGCCAGCAGCTTCAGACAGGTGAACACTGAAGCTTTCTTT. It codes for CASSFRQVNTEAFF.

The V and J genes are TRBV10-3 and TRBJ2-3, with a tentative D call TRBD1 (8 bases). Germline lookup yields CDR1 ENHRY and CDR2 SYGVKD. This CDR3 is built from 15 residues. V lost 6 bases, J lost 2 bases, and 15 bases lay in between. The CDR3 sequence is CAIRTGGGFTDTQYF. CDR3 nucleotide sequence: TGTGCCATCAGAACAGGGGGGGGGTTCACAGATACGCAGTATTTT.

This clonotype has more than one count but fewer than ten. This chain connects TRBV5-6 to TRBJ2-5; D remains unclear. Per germline, CDR1 SGHDT and CDR2 YYEEEE. This CDR3 spans 14 amino acids. Between the trimmed V and J ends, which lost 0 bases and 5 bases, there was a span of 11 bases. CDR3: CASSLALYSETQYF. The CDR3 nucleotides read TGTGCCAGCAGCTTGGCCTTGTATTCTGAGACCCAGTACTTC.